Each of the 31 T cell receptor beta chains below was sequenced from the same sample in a study of early T cells in non-severe SARS-CoV-2 infection. TCRdb reprocessed the 5' RACE reads via MiXCR and lists one record per CDR3 protein. The table includes 65,000 to 85,000 distinct CDR3 sequences, about a sixth detected once. Sequencing was carried out using whole blood. Receptors were obtained from an adult who was a healthcare worker with PCR-confirmed SARS-CoV-2 infection or an uninfected control (not recorded which).

This clonotype appeared many times. The rearrangement uses TRBV29-1 and TRBJ1-1; the match to TRBD1 covers 7 bases. Per the germline V gene, CDR1 is SQVTM and CDR2 is ANQGSEA. CDR3 length equals 12 residues. V lost 7 bases and J lost 1; bases outside the gene matches: 3. The CDR3 region is CSAYRGNTEAFF. CDR3 DNA sequence: TGCAGCGCTTACAGGGGGAACACTGAAGCTTTCTTT.

This clonotype has more than one count but fewer than ten. The rearrangement uses TRBV4-3 and TRBJ2-5, with 7 bases matching TRBD2. The CDR3 consists of 14 residues. With V trimmed by 1 base and J by 6 bases, 5 bases remained unmatched. CDR1 and CDR2 (germline): LGHNA, YSLEER. Here the CDR3 reads CASSQGAGEQTQYF. The DNA for the CDR3 is TGCGCCAGCAGCCAAGGCGCGGGAGAGCAGACCCAGTACTTC.

Only a few counts were recorded for this clonotype. The rearrangement links TRBV3-1 to TRBJ2-5; D is uncertain. The ends were cut back, 4 bases at V and 2 bases at J, with 14 bases in the middle. Germline CDR1 reads LGHDT; CDR2 reads YNNKEL (reference sequence). This CDR3 is built from 15 residues. CDR3 nucleotide sequence: TGTGCCAGCAGCCTTTCCACCCGCAGGCAAGAGACCCAGTACTTC. Translation gives CASSLSTRRQETQYF.

This rearrangement joins TRBV20-1 to TRBJ2-5; 8 nucleotides line up with TRBD2. CDR1 is DFQATT and CDR2 is SNEGSKA in the germline V gene (reference sequence). With V trimmed by 5 bases and J by 4 bases, 9 bases remained unmatched. CDR3 length: 14 residues. The CDR3 bases are TGCAGTGCTCCACCGAGCGGGAGCCGAGAGACCCAGTACTTC. Residues: CSAPPSGSRETQYF.

In this sample, this clonotype turned up many times. Germline is not matched at one junction end, which may reflect a read error. The chain has TRBV7-7 and TRBJ1-4; unclear D gene. The CDR3 loop spans 15 amino acids. The V gene's germline CDR1 is SSHAT and CDR2 FNYEAQ (reference sequence). This CDR3 is CASSLTTALNEKLFF. The DNA of the CDR3 is TGTGCTAGCAGCCTAACGACGGCCCTGAATGAAAAACTGTTTTTT.

V usage is TRBV19 and J usage is TRBJ2-7; D not resolved. The V gene lost 3 bases and the J gene lost 0 bases, with 9 bases spanning the gap. CDR3 length equals 14 residues. Germline CDR1 reads LNHDA; CDR2 reads SQIVND (reference sequence). The CDR3 reads CASSISASSYEQYF. The CDR3 DNA reads as TGTGCCAGTAGTATCTCGGCCAGCTCCTACGAGCAGTACTTC.

V is TRBV2 and J is TRBJ1-1; D not certain. The germline gives CDR1 SNHLY, CDR2 FYNNEI. Trimming pared 3 bases from V and 5 bases from J, leaving 7 bases between. There are 12 residues in the CDR3. The DNA of the CDR3 is TGTGCCAGCAGTGACCCTCGGACTGAAGCTTTCTTT. The encoded protein is CASSDPRTEAFF.

The chain is built from TRBV3-1 and TRBJ2-4; TRBD2 agrees at 9 bases. The CDR3 consists of 13 residues. V gave up 3 bases and J gave up 12 bases; unmatched junction bases: 6. Germline V gene lookup returns CDR1 LGHDT and CDR2 YNNKEL (reference sequence). CDR3 amino acids: CASSQASGVDQYF. The CDR3, as DNA: TGTGCCAGCAGCCAGGCTAGCGGGGTAGATCAGTACTTC.

Only a few counts were recorded for this clonotype. This sequence joins TRBV18 and TRBJ1-1; a possible D gene is TRBD1 (6 bases). The CDR3 totals 16 residues. V was cut by 4 bases and J by 1 base, with 16 bases left in between. The germline V gene has CDR1 KGHSH and CDR2 LQKENI. The CDR3 nucleotides are TGTGCCAGCTCACGAGTGGGGGGGCCATCGAACACTGAAGCTTTCTTT. Residues: CASSRVGGPSNTEAFF.

The gene calls are TRBV29-1 and TRBJ2-7; maybe TRBD2 (5 bases). V lost 4 bases and J lost 1, with 11 bases in between. Germline V gene data show CDR1 as SQVTM and CDR2 as ANQGSEA. There are 13 residues in the CDR3. This chain's CDR3 is CSVGSDGSYEQYF. The DNA for the CDR3 is TGCAGCGTTGGTAGCGACGGGTCCTACGAGCAGTACTTC.

This clonotype showed up just a few times. V gene TRBV9 combines with J gene TRBJ2-3; D unresolved. V was clipped by 7 bases and J by 0 bases, with 15 bases between them. This CDR3 has 15 amino acids. Germline V lookup: CDR1 SGDLS, CDR2 YYNGEE. The CDR3 here is CASSPRASSTDTQYF. Written as DNA, the CDR3 is TGTGCCAGCTCCCCCCGGGCTTCTAGCACAGATACGCAGTATTTT.

This clonotype was detected many times. The chain uses TRBV5-5 and TRBJ1-6; 8 bases fit TRBD1. The V gene end was trimmed by 0 bases and the J gene end by 5 bases; junction bases not matched to a gene: 1. Germline V lookup: CDR1 SGHKS, CDR2 YYEKEE (reference sequence). CDR3 size: 15 residues. The CDR3 DNA sequence: TGTGCCAGCAGCTTGGGGACAGGGAATAATTCACCCCTCCACTTT. Translation: CASSLGTGNNSPLHF.

The chain couples TRBV11-2 to TRBJ2-2, with D uncertain. This CDR3 has 16 amino acids. Germline V lookup: CDR1 SGHAT, CDR2 FQNNGV. V was shortened by 5 bases and J by 3 bases, with 16 bases between the two germline ends. The CDR3: CASSLLSGSYTGELFF. The CDR3 bases are TGTGCCAGCAGCCTCCTCTCAGGCTCCTACACCGGGGAGCTGTTTTTT.

This clonotype was picked up a small number of times. The chain links TRBV6-6 to TRBJ2-2; maybe TRBD2 (6 bases). Germline V gene sequence: CDR1 MNHNY, CDR2 SVGAGI (reference sequence). CDR3 length: 15 residues. Between the trimmed V and J ends, which lost 2 bases and 4 bases, there was a span of 11 bases. CDR3 amino acids: CASSYMQGGTGELFF. CDR3 DNA: TGTGCCAGCAGTTACATGCAGGGAGGCACCGGGGAGCTGTTTTTT.

J is TRBJ2-1 and V is TRBV7-9; TRBD2 matches 9 bases. Germline trimming cut 5 bases from V and 0 bases from J; bases unmatched to any gene: 5. This CDR3 has 16 amino acids. Germline CDR1 SEHNR, CDR2 FQNEAQ (reference sequence). The CDR3 is CASSRSGSSSYNEQFF. The CDR3 coding sequence is TGTGCCAGCAGCCGTAGCGGGAGTTCCTCCTACAATGAGCAGTTCTTC.

The rearrangement links TRBV20-1 to TRBJ1-3; no reliable D call. This CDR3 spans 13 amino acids. Germline CDR1 and CDR2: DFQATT and SNEGSKA (reference sequence). The V gene lost 2 bases and the J gene lost 0 bases, with 5 bases spanning the gap. The CDR3 protein is CSARQPSGNTIYF. CDR3 DNA: TGCAGTGCTAGACAGCCCTCTGGAAACACCATATATTTT.

The V and J genes are TRBV9 and TRBJ2-5; D is possibly TRBD2 (6 bases). V was shortened by 0 bases and J by 3 bases, with 9 bases between the two germline ends. The germline CDR1 and CDR2 sequences are SGDLS and YYNGEE. CDR3 length equals 14 residues. Here the CDR3 DNA reads TGTGCCAGCAGCGTAGCTGGCGGGAAAGAGACCCAGTACTTC. Its translation is CASSVAGGKETQYF.

This clonotype came up many times. The V gene is TRBV5-4, the J gene TRBJ2-2, with TRBD1 identical over 8 bases. The CDR3 extends over 16 amino acids. Germline V lookup: CDR1 SGHNT, CDR2 YYREEE (reference sequence). With 4 bases clipped from V and 1 base from J, the junction kept 6 bases outside the gene matches. CDR3 bases: TGTGCCAGCAGCCCGGGGGACAGGAAGAACACCGGGGAGCTGTTTTTT. Amino acids: CASSPGDRKNTGELFF.

The chain uses TRBV5-1 and TRBJ2-6, with D perhaps matching TRBD2 (6 bases). Per the germline V gene, CDR1 is SGHRS and CDR2 is YFSETQ. Trimming stripped 0 bases from V and 2 bases from J, with 9 bases between. The CDR3 runs to 16 residues. CDR3 coding DNA: TGCGCCAGCAGCTTGGTGACGGGGGCTGGGGCCAACGTCCTGACTTTC. This encodes CASSLVTGAGANVLTF. Based on the CDR3 plus reference TRBV5-1 and TRBJ2-6, the full variable domain is KAGVTQTPRYLIKTRGQQVTLSCSPISGHRSVSWYQQTPGQGLQFLFEYFSETQRNKGNFPGRFSGRQFSNSRSEMNVSTLELGDSALYLCASSLVTGAGANVLTFGAGSRLTVL.

This clonotype occurred a few times. This rearrangement joins TRBV18 to TRBJ2-7; 7 nucleotides match TRBD1. Losses at the gene ends were 3 bases for V and 1 base for J; bases not matched to a gene: 0. Germline assignment: CDR1 KGHSH and CDR2 LQKENI. CDR3 length: 13 residues. CDR3 sequence reads: CASSPGQSYEQYF. CDR3 sequence (DNA): TGTGCCAGCTCACCGGGACAGTCCTACGAGCAGTACTTC.

V gene TRBV5-1 combines with J gene TRBJ1-6; 8 positions match TRBD1. CDR1 is SGHRS and CDR2 is YFSETQ in the germline V gene. This CDR3 has 16 amino acids. J lost 8 bases, V lost 9 bases, and 16 bases had no gene match. This CDR3 is CATTPWGPGGDSPLHF. The CDR3 bases are TGCGCCACCACCCCCTGGGGGCCAGGGGGCGATTCACCCCTCCACTTT.

The chain is built from TRBV7-2 and TRBJ2-7, with D unresolved. The germline gives CDR1 SGHTA, CDR2 FQGNSA. This CDR3 region has 16 residues. V gave up 1 base and J gave up 0 bases, with 13 bases separating them. This CDR3 is CASSLVGSSFSYEQYF. DNA for the CDR3: TGTGCCAGCAGCTTAGTAGGCTCCAGCTTCTCCTACGAGCAGTACTTC.

The DNA of the CDR3 is TGTGCCAGCAGGCCAAACGCGAACACCGGGGAGCTGTTTTTT. Its protein product is CASRPNANTGELFF. The chain recombines TRBV7-3 with TRBJ2-2, with D hard to call. The CDR3 runs 14 residues. V gave up 6 bases and J gave up 0 bases, with 8 bases separating them. Per the germline V gene, CDR1 is SGHTA and CDR2 is FQGTGA.

The V and J genes are TRBV20-1 and TRBJ1-2; D gene ambiguous. The V gene lost 6 bases and the J gene lost 1 base, with 12 bases spanning the gap. This CDR3 has 13 amino acids. Germline CDR1 reads DFQATT; CDR2 reads SNEGSKA (reference sequence). The CDR3 DNA is TGCAGTGCGCCCCCACGGGGTAACTATGGCTACACCTTC. Amino acid sequence: CSAPPRGNYGYTF.

This sequence joins TRBV7-2 and TRBJ2-3; no firm D call. Germline V lookup: CDR1 SGHTA, CDR2 FQGNSA. V lost 1 base to trimming and J lost 3 bases, with 11 bases between them. There are 15 residues in the CDR3. The CDR3 DNA follows: TGTGCCAGCAGCTTAGAAGGACGGCCGACAGATACGCAGTATTTT. Amino acid sequence: CASSLEGRPTDTQYF.

This clonotype has at least ten counts. CDR3 sequence reads: CASSHQFGGSIAYNEQFF. In DNA form, the CDR3 reads TGCGCCAGCAGCCATCAATTCGGGGGCTCAATCGCCTACAATGAGCAGTTCTTC. The chain has TRBV4-1 and TRBJ2-1; tentatively, D is TRBD1 or TRBD2 (6 bases each). Trimming removed 3 bases at V and 2 bases at J, with 20 bases between. Germline V gene data show CDR1 as MGHRA and CDR2 as YSYEKL. CDR3 length equals 18 residues.

This clonotype was counted ten times or more. This chain links TRBV6-5 with TRBJ1-1, with D possibly matching TRBD1 (5 bases). Germline V gene data show CDR1 as MNHEY and CDR2 as SVGAGI. The length of the CDR3 is 16 residues. Trimming pared 6 bases from V and 2 bases from J, leaving 19 bases between. The chain's CDR3 is CASSPRGGLINTEAFF. CDR3 DNA sequence: TGTGCCAGCAGCCCCCGCGGGGGTTTGATCAACACTGAAGCTTTCTTT.

The rearrangement joins TRBV29-1 to TRBJ2-1; no clear D gene. Germline loops: CDR1 SQVTM, CDR2 ANQGSEA. This CDR3 has 14 residues. The ends were cut back, 2 bases at V and 8 bases at J, with 16 bases in the middle. CDR3 protein: CSVEWMTPGDEQFF. CDR3 bases: TGCAGCGTTGAATGGATGACCCCGGGCGATGAGCAGTTCTTC.

This clonotype was observed many times. This chain links TRBV18 with TRBJ1-2, with D tentatively TRBD1 (5 bases). V was trimmed by 2 bases and J by 5 bases, leaving 9 bases between them. The CDR3 runs 13 residues. Looked up from germline, CDR1 is KGHSH and CDR2 is LQKENI. CDR3 protein: CASSPGTDYGYTF. CDR3 coding DNA: TGTGCCAGCTCACCAGGGACGGATTATGGCTACACCTTC.

This clonotype has a handful of counts. The chain is built from TRBV5-1 and TRBJ2-1, with D hard to call. The germline V gene encodes CDR1 SGHRS and CDR2 YFSETQ. The CDR3 is 14 residues long. Deletions cut 0 bases from V and 0 bases from J, with 4 bases between. CDR3 residues: CASSLGSSYNEQFF. CDR3 nucleotides: TGCGCCAGCAGCTTGGGGTCCTCCTACAATGAGCAGTTCTTC.

This clonotype was seen repeatedly, ten times or more. CDR3 nucleotides: TGTGCCAGCAGTGAAGGACACTCGAACACTGAAGCTTTCTTT. Translation gives CASSEGHSNTEAFF. The V call is TRBV2, the J call TRBJ1-1; no clear D gene. V was cut by 1 base and J by 1 base, with 7 bases left in between. The germline V gene has CDR1 SNHLY and CDR2 FYNNEI. The length of the CDR3 is 14 residues.